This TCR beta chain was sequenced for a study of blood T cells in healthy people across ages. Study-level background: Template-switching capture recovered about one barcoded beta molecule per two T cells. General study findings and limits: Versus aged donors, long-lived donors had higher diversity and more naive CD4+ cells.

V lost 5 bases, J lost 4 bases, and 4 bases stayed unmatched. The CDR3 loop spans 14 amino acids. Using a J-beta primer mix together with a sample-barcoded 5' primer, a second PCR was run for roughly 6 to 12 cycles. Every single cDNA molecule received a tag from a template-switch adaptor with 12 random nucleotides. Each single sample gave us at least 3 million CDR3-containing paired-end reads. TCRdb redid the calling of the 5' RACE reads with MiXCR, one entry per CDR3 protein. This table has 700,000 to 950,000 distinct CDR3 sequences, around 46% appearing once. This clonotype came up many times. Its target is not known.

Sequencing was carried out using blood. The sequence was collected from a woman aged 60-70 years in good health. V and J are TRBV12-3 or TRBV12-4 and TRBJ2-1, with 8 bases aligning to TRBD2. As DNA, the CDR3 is TGTGCCAGCAGTACTAGCGGATATTACAATGAGCAGTTCTTC. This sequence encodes CASSTSGYYNEQFF.